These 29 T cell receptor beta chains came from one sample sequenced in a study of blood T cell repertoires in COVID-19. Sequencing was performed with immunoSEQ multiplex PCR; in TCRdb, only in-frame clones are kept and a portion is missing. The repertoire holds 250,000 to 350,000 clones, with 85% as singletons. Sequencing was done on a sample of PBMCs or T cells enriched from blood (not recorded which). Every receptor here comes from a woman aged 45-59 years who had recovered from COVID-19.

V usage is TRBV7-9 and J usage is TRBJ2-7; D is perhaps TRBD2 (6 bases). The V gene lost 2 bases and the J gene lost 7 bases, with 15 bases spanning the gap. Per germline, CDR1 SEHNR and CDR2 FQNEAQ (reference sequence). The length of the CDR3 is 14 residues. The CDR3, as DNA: TGTGCCAGCAGCTTACGACCCGGGAGTGGGGAGCAGTACTTC. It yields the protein CASSLRPGSGEQYF.

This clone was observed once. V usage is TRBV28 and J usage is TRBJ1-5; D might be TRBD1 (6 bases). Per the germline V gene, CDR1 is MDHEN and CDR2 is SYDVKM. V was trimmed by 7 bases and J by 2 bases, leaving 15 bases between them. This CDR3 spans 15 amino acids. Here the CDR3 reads CASTVGGQGNQPQHF. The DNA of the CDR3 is TGTGCCAGCACCGTGGGGGGGCAGGGCAATCAGCCCCAGCATTTT.

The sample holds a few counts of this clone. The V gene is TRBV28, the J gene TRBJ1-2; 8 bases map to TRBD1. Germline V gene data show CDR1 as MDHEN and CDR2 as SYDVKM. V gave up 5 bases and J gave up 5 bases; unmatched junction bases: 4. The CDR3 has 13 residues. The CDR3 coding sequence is TGTGCCAGCAGTCTTAGACAGGGGTATGGCTACACCTTC. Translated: CASSLRQGYGYTF.

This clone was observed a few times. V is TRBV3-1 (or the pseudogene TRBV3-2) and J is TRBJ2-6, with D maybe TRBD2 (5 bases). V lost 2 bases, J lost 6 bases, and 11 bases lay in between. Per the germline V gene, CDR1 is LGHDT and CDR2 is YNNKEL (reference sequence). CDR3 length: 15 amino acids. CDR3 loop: CASSQSVGKANVLTF. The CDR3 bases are TGTGCCAGCAGCCAAAGCGTCGGGAAGGCCAACGTCCTGACTTTC.

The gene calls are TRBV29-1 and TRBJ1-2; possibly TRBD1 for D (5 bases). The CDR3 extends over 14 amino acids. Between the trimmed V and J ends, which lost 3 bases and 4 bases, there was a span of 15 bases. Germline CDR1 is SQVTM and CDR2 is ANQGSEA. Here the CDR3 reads CSVDIGGSGYGYTF. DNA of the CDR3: TGCAGCGTTGATATCGGGGGGTCGGGCTATGGCTACACCTTC.

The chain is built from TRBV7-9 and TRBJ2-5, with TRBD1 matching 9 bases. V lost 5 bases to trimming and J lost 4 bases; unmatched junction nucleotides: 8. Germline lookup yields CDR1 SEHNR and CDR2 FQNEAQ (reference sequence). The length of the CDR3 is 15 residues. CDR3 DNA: TGTGCCAGCAGCCTCCGACAGGGGGTAGGAGAGACCCAGTACTTC. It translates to CASSLRQGVGETQYF.

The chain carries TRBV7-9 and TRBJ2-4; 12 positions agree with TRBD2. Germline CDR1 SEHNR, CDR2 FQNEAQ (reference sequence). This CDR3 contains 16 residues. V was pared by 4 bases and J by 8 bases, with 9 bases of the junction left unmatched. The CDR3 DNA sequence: TGTGCCAGCAGCTCGTTACTAGCGGGAGGTAGGGACATTCAGTACTTC. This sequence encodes CASSSLLAGGRDIQYF.

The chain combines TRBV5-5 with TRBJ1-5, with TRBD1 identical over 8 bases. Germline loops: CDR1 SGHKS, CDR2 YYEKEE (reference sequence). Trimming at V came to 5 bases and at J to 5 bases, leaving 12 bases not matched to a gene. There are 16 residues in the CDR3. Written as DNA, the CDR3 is TGTGCCAGCAGGACCGGGACAGGCATGGGGCATCAGCCCCAGCATTTT. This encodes CASRTGTGMGHQPQHF.

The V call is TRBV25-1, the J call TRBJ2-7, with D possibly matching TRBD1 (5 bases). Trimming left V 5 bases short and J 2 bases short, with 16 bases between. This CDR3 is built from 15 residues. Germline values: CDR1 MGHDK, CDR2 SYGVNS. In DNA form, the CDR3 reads TGTGCCAGCAGTACCGAAGGGGTATCAACCTACGAGCAGTACTTC. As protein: CASSTEGVSTYEQYF.

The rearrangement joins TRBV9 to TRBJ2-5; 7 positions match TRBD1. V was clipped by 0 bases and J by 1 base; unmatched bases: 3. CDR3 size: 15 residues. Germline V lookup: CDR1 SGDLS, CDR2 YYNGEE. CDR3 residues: CASSVAGTVQETQYF. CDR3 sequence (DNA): TGTGCCAGCAGCGTAGCCGGGACAGTCCAAGAGACCCAGTACTTC. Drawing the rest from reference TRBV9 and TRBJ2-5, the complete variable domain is DSGVTQTPKHLITATGQRVTLRCSPRSGDLSVYWYQQSLDQGLQFLIQYYNGEERAKGNILERFSAQQFPDLHSELNLSSLELGDSALYFCASSVAGTVQETQYFGPGTRLLVL.

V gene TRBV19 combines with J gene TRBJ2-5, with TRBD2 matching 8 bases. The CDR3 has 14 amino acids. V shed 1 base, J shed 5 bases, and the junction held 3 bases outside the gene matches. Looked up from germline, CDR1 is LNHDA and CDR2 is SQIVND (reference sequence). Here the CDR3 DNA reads TGTGCCAGTAGTATAGCGGGGGGGCGGGAGACCCAGTACTTC. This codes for CASSIAGGRETQYF.

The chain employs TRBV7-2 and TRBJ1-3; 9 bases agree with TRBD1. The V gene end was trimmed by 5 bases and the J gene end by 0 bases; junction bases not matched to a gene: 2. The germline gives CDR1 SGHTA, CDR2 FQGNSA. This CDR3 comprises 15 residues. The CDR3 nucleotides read TGTGCCAGCAGCCGGGGACAGGGCTCTGGAAACACCATATATTTT. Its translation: CASSRGQGSGNTIYF.

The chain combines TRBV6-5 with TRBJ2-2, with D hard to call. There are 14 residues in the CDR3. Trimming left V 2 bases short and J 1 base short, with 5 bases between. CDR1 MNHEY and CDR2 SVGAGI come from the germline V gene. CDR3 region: CASSYARNTGELFF. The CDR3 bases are TGTGCCAGCAGTTACGCCAGGAACACCGGGGAGCTGTTTTTT.

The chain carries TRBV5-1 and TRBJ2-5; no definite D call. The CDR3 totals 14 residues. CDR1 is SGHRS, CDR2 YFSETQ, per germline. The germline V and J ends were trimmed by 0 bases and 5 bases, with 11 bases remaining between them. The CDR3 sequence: CASSLGGSEETQYF. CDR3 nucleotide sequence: TGCGCCAGCAGCTTGGGTGGGTCGGAGGAGACCCAGTACTTC.

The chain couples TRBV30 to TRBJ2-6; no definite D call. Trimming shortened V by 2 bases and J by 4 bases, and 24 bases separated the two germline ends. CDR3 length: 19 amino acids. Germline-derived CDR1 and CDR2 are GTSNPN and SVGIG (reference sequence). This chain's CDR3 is CAWSLRRVRRPIGANVLTF. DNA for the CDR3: TGTGCCTGGAGTCTGAGGCGAGTTCGACGTCCGATCGGGGCCAACGTCCTGACTTTC.

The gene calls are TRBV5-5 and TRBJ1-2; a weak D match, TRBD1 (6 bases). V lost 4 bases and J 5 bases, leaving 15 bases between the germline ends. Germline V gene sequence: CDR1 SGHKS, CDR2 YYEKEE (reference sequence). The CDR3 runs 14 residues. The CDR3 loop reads CASSRPTGLYGYTF. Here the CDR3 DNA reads TGTGCCAGCAGCCGACCGACAGGATTATATGGCTACACCTTC.

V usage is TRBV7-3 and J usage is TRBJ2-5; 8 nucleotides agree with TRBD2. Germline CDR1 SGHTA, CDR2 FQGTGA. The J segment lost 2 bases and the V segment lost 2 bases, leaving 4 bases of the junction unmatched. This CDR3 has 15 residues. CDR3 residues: CASSLEAGGQETQYF. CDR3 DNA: TGTGCCAGCAGCTTAGAGGCGGGGGGACAAGAGACCCAGTACTTC.

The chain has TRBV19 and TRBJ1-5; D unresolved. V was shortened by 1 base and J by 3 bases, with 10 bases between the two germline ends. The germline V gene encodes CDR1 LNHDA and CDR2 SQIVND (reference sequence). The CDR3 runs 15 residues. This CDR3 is CASSIVNGVNQPQHF. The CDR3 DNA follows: TGTGCCAGTAGTATAGTTAACGGAGTCAATCAGCCCCAGCATTTT.

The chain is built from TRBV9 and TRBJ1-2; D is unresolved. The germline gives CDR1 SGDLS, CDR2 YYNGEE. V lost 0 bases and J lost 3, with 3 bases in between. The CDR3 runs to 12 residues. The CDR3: CASSVGHYGYTF. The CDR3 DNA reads TGTGCCAGCAGCGTAGGGCACTATGGCTACACCTTC.

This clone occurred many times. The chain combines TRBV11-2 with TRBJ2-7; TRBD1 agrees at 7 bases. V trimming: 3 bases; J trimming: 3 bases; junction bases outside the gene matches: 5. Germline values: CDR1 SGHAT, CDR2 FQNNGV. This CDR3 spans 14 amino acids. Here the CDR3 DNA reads TGTGCCAGCAGCTTGGCAGGGGGAAACTACGAGCAGTACTTC. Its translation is CASSLAGGNYEQYF.

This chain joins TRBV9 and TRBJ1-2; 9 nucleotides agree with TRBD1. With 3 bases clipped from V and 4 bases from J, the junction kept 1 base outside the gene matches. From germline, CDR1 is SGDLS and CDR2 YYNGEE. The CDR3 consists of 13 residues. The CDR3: CASSATGGYGYTF. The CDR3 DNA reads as TGTGCCAGCAGCGCGACAGGGGGCTATGGCTACACCTTC.

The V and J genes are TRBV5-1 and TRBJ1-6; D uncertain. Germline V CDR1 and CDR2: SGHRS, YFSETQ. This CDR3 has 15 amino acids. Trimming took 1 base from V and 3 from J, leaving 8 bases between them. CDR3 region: CASSLTENYNSPLHF. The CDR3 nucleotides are TGCGCCAGCAGCTTGACAGAAAACTATAATTCACCCCTCCACTTT.

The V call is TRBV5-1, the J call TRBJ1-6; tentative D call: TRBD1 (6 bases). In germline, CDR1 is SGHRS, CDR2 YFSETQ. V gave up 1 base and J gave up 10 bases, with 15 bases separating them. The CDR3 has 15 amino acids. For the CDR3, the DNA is TGCGCCAGCAGCTTGAGTTACAGGGAGGGCTCACCCCTCCACTTT. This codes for CASSLSYREGSPLHF.

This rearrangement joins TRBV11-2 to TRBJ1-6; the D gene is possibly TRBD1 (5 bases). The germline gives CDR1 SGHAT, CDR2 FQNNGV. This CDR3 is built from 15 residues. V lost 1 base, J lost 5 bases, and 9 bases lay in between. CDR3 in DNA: TGTGCCAGCAGCTTAGTTCAGGGCGATAATTCACCCCTCCACTTT. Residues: CASSLVQGDNSPLHF.

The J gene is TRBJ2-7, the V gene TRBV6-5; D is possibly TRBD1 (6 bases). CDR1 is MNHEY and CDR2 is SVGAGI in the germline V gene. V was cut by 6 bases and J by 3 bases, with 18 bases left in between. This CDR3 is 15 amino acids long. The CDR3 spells CASSLRQATYYEQYF. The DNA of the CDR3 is TGTGCCAGCAGCCTAAGACAGGCGACGTACTACGAGCAGTACTTC.

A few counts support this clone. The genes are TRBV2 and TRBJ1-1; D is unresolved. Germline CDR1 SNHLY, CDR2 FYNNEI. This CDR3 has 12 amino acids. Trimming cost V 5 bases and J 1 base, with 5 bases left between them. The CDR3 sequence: CASSISNTEAFF. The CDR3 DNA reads TGTGCCAGCAGTATCTCGAACACTGAAGCTTTCTTT.

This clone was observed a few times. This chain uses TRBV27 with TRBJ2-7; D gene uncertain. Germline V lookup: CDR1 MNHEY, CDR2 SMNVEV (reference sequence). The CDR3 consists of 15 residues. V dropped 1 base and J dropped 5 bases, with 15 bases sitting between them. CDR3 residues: CASSLFGTLFDEQYF. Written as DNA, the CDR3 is TGTGCCAGCAGTTTATTTGGAACACTATTCGACGAGCAGTACTTC.

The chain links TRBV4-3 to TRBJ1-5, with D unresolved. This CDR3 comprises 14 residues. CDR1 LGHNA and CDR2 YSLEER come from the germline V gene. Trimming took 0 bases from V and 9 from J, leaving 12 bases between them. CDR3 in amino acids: CASSQDPRLAPQHF. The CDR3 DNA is TGCGCCAGCAGCCAAGACCCCAGGCTGGCGCCCCAGCATTTT.

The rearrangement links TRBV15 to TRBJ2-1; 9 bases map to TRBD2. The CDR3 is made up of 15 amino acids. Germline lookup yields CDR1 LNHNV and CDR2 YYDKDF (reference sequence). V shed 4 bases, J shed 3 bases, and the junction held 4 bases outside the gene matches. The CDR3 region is CATSKPLAGYNEQFF. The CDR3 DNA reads TGTGCCACCAGCAAACCACTAGCGGGCTACAATGAGCAGTTCTTC.